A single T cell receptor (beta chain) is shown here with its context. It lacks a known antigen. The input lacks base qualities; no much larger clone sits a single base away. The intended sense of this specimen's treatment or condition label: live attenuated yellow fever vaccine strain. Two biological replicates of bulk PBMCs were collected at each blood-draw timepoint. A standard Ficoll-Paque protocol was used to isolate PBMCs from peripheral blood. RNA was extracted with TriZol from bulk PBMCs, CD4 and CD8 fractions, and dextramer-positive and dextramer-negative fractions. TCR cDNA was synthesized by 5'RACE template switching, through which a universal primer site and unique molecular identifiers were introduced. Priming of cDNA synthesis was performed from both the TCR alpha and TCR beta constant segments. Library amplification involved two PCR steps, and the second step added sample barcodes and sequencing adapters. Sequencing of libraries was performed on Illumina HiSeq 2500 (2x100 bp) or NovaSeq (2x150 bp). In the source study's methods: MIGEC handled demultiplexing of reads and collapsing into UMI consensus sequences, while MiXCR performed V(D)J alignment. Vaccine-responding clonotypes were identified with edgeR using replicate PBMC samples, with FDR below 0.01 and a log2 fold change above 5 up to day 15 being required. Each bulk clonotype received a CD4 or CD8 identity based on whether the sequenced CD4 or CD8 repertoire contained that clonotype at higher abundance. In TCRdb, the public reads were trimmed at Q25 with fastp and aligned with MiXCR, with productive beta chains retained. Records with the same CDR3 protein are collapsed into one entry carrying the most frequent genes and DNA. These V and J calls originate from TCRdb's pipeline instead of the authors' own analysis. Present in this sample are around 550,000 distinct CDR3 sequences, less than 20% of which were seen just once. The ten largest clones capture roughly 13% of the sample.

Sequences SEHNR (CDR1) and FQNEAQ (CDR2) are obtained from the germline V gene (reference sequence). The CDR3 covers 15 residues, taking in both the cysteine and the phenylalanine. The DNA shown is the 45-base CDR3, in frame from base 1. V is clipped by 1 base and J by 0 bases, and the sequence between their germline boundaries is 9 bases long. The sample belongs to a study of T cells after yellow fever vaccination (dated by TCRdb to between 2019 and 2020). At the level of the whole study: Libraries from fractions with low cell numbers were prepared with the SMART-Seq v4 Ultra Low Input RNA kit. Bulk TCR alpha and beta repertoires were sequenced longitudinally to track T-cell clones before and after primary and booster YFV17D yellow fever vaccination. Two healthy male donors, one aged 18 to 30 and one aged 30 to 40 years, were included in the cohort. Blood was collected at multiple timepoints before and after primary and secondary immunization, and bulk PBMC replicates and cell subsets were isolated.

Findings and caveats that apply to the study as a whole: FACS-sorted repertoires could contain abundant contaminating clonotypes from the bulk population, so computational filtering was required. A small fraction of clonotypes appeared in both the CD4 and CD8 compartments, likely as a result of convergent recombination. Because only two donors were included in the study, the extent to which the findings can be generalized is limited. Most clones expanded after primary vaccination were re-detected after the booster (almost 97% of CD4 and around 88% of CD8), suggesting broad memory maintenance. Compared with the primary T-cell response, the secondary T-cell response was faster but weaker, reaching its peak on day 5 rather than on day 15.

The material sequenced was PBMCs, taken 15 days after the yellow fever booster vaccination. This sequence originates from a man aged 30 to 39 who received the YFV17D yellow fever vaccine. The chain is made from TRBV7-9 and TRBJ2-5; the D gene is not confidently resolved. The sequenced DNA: TGTGCCAGCAGCTTAGGGACGGAGTACCAAGAGACCCAGTACTTC. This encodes CASSLGTEYQETQYF.